Sequencing of this T cell receptor beta chain was carried out in a study of cytomegalovirus exposure and HLA in healthy donors listed by TCRdb under 2017. Describing the broader study: In an earlier analysis of 550 to 750 of the donors, 250 to 350 Gb of sequence data and approximately 120 million unique TCR beta sequences from about 180 million T cells were reported. Roughly 310 gigabases of sequencing data and 78 million or so unique TCR sequences were included in an early release covering about 600 HLA-typed donors. Of the approximately 400 genotyped donors, about 80% fell in the genetic ancestry cluster associated with self-reported Caucasian donors. The study aimed to test whether cataloging public T cell receptors could reveal signatures of past pathogen exposure. The study profiled the T cell repertoires of more than 500 subjects by immunosequencing and related them to cytomegalovirus serostatus. A separate validation cohort of 100 to 150 different subjects was used in addition to the approximately 670-subject first cohort. The study combined high-throughput TCR immunosequencing, statistical association of individual TCRs with disease status, and machine learning to predict cytomegalovirus infection status. To study patterns of TCR occurrence, a later analysis re-analyzed previously published TCR beta repertoires from 500 to 850 donors and added high-resolution HLA genotyping. The later analysis used no new phenotypic data to find candidate immune exposures, relying instead on TCR beta sequences and their occurrence across donors. An earlier analysis of about 600 of the donors used high-throughput TCR beta sequencing to judge whether each TCR beta V gene segment behaved as functional or pseudogenic. Donor age, sex, ethnicity and CMV serostatus were collected together with the repertoire data. Genome-wide SNP genotypes for about 65% of the roughly 700 donors were used in a later genetic analysis, which treated that subset as a discovery cohort. Every discovery cohort repertoire had been produced on one sequencing platform. HLA typing included class I and class II loci at four-digit resolution. The number of donors typed differed by locus, with about 629-640 for A, B, C, DRB1 and DQB1, around 500 for DQA1, 606 for DPA1, and 400 to 490 for DPB1. Roughly five DR-DQ haplotypes were handled as single units for association and clustering because linkage in the cohort was strong. Across approximately 400 genotyped donors of the cohort, an average of about 250,000 unique TCR beta nucleotide sequences per donor were sequenced, and approximately 17% of those sequences were non-productive.

Results the study describes overall, beyond this receptor: In a later genetic analysis, a missense DCLRE1C variant was associated with V-gene and J-gene trimming of TCR beta chains, and the association was replicated in an independent cohort. The study listed approximately 150 TCR beta chains as associated with cytomegalovirus. A later analysis reported that several top co-occurrence clusters appeared linked to parvovirus B19, influenza, CMV and Epstein-Barr virus. A further reported finding was that TCR beta sequences accurately predicted the HLA-A and HLA-B alleles for most subjects in the first cohort. Strong co-occurrence of HLA alleles, especially DR and DQ, made assigning TCR associations to individual alleles difficult. Because the 87-base-pair reads could not distinguish some IMGT-functional V segments, including TRBV6-2 and TRBV6-3, those segments were excluded. Because counts were too low, seventeen rarely observed V segments, including chromosome 9 orphons, were left out of the earlier analysis of 587 of the donors. HLA typing was unavailable for some donors at each locus, so association tests used only the typed subset. Immune exposure information for the cohort was limited to CMV serostatus. While some public TCRs were present in many individuals, most TCR sequences turned up only very rarely across donors. The sequencing pipeline was judged likely to have produced a cluster of highly shared sequence variants as a technical artifact. In a later analysis, HLA-associated TCR beta chains were found to be more clonally expanded and to have lower generation probabilities than equally common non-associated chains. Correlated functional status among segregating V segments might reflect linkage disequilibrium, but an unknown experimental factor could not be ruled out. The presence/absence analyses assumed that sequencing depth was roughly uniform across donors, and that assumption may not be true. The authors suggested that the approach could potentially be extended to other disease states and immunological phenotypes. Only TCR beta chains were sequenced in this cohort, and the absence of alpha or paired-chain data limited detectable features. In an earlier analysis of approximately 590 of the donors, most TCR beta V segments were observed in productive rearrangements about 87% or about 30% of the time, broadly matching IMGT annotations. A later analysis found that TCR association rates varied across HLA loci, with DRB1 alleles showing the most associated TCRs and HLA-C alleles the fewest. The classifier was reported to diagnose cytomegalovirus status with high specificity and sensitivity in both the original cohort and the validation cohort. A few of the identified cytomegalovirus-associated TCR beta chains were confirmed in vitro to be specific for cytomegalovirus antigens. In a later analysis, 16,951 TCR beta sequences were associated with specific HLA alleles at a false discovery rate of 0.05. According to a later analysis, most CMV-associated TCR beta chains appeared to be HLA-restricted, and the HLA associations seemed to be driven largely by CMV exposure. According to a later genetic analysis, donors in an Asian-associated ancestry cluster had fewer N-insertions in productive TCRs than the roughly 700-donor mean.

The library was obtained by the immunoSEQ multiplex PCR assay. A mixture of 60 forward primers for TCR Vbeta segments and 13 reverse primers for TCR Jbeta segments was used in the multiplex PCR. A multiplex PCR assay on genomic DNA amplified the CDR3 region of rearranged TCR beta genes. Amplified TCR beta libraries were sequenced as 87-base-pair reads on the Illumina HiSeq System. As for the authors' bioinformatics: A later analysis counted some 74 million unique TCR beta chains across the 650 to 800 repertoires, and roughly 11 million of these chains were shared by at least two donors. To remove PCR and sequencing errors, raw reads were error-corrected and collapsed into unique sequences using a nearest-neighbor algorithm that merged closely related sequences. Alignment of CDR3 sequences to IMGT reference sequences was used to assign V, D and J gene segments. Each retained sequence needed at least a six-nucleotide match to both a V gene segment and a J gene segment. Rearrangements were classified as productive when the CDR3 lacked stop codons and remained in frame with V and J, and all other rearrangements were classified as non-productive. CDR3 was defined by IMGT convention, running from the second conserved V-encoded cysteine to the conserved J-encoded phenylalanine. The earlier analysis of 550 to 650 of the donors excluded any sequence lacking an unambiguous match to a single V gene segment. An earlier analysis of approximately 590 of the donors classified V segments as functional when productive rearrangements were above 56.7% and as segregating when the standard deviation between donors was above 5%. To diagnose cytomegalovirus status from the catalog of TCR beta chain sequences, a statistical classification framework was built. A later analysis assigned V and J genes by comparing TCR nucleotide sequences with IMGT/GENE-DB human TR gene sequences. A later analysis assigned CDR3 sequences and most-parsimonious VDJ recombination scenarios with the TCRdist pipeline. In a later analysis, each TCR beta chain was defined by its CDR3 amino acid sequence together with its V-gene family, and reads without a unique V-gene family were excluded. As a way to deal with suspected cross-contamination and a sequencing artifact, a later analysis dropped 640 or so nucleotide sequences that were highly shared and had low generation probability. A later analysis calculated a clonal expansion index for each public chain from normalized within-repertoire ranks of inferred template counts. In a later analysis, generation probabilities were computed using a VDJ recombination model fitted to out-of-frame rearrangements, and the results were checked against IGoR. In a later analysis, hypergeometric tests were used to score TCR-TCR, TCR-HLA and TCR-CMV co-occurrence, with a repertoire-size bias correction applied to TCR pairs. False discovery rates were estimated in a later analysis by permuting HLA or CMV assignments 20 times. In a later analysis, co-occurring TCRs were grouped using DBSCAN, with TCRdist sequence similarity added in when clustering inside HLA-allele-positive subsets. Co-occurrence clustering excluded repertoires with fewer than 30,000 or more than 120,000 public chains, plus five with anomalous nucleotide sharing. What TCRdb holds here is the immuneACCESS table cut down to in-frame rearrangements. Part of the clones is not present; checked against another copy, under half of the missing clones reflect an unresolved V gene, and the others are unexplained. For V, J and clone size, that table is used; D and trimming come from the DNA. Within this sample are 140,000 to 150,000 clones, with around 80% of them counted one time only. The ten largest clones represent about 3.2% of the sample.

The cohort consisted of 600 to 750 healthy bone marrow donors. Cohort members were all nominally healthy when sampled, although unrecorded immune exposures were likely present. The donor was CMV seronegative and was included in the group of a few hundred seronegative cohort members. Every donor gave a peripheral blood sample, and the peripheral blood mononuclear cells from that sample were used for TCR beta sequencing. Genomic DNA extraction from the blood cell samples was performed with the Qiagen DNeasy Blood Extraction Kit. V loses 4 bases at its end and J loses 1 base; junction bases beyond the gene matches: 5. The germline V gene sets CDR1 to SNHLY and CDR2 to FYNNEI. The cysteine opens and the phenylalanine closes a CDR3 of 17 amino acids. The only DNA kept is the CDR3, 51 bases in frame from the first base. In the case of this clone: Its binding antigen is unknown. Base qualities are not at hand, and no much larger clone is one base apart.

The TCR comes from a female donor in good health and CMV-seronegative. The chain was built from TRBV2 and TRBJ2-6, with TRBD1 matching 9 junction bases. Sequencing was performed on PBMCs. The nucleotide sequence reads as follows: TGTGCCAGCAGTGGGGACAGGGTGGCTTCTGGGGCCAACGTCCTGACTTTC. This gives the protein CASSGDRVASGANVLTF.